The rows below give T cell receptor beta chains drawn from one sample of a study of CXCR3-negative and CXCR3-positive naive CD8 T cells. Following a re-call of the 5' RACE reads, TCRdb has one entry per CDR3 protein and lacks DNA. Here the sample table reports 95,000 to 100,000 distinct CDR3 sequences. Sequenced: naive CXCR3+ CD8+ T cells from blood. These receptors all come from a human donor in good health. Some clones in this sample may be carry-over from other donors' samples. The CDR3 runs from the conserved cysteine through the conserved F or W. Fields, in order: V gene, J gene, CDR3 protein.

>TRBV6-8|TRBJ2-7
CASSYSRASGPDEQYF
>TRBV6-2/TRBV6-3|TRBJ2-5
CASSSIIWTSEFQETQYF
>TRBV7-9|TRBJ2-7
CASSLAGRVYEQYF
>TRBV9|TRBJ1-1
CASSTTNTEAFF
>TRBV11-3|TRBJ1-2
CASSSTGGYGYTF
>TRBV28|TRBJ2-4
CASRGGWGLTKNIQYF
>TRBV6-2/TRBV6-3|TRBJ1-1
CASSLPTDFTLTEAFF
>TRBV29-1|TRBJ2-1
CSVVPSSGRSDNEQFF
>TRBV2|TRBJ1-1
CASSYGDTVNTEAFF
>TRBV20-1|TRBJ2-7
CSATRAGGSYEQYF